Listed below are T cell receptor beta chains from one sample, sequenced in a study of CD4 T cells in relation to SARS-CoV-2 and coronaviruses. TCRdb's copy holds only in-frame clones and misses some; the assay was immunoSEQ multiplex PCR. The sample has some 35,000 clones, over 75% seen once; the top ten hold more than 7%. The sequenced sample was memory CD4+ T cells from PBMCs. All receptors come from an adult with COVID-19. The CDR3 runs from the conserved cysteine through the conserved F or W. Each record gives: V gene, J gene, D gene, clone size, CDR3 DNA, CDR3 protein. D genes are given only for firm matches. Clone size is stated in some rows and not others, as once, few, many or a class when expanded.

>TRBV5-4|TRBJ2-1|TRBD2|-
TGTGCCAGCAGCTTGAGGCTAGCGGGGGAGGATGAGCAGTTCTTC
CASSLRLAGEDEQFF
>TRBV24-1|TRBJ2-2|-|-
TGTGCCACCAGTGTACAGGGCGGTACCGGGGAGCTGTTTTTT
CATSVQGGTGELFF
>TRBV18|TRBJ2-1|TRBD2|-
TGTGCCAGCTCACCACTTTTTAGCGGGGGGGTGTACAATGAGCAGTTCTTC
CASSPLFSGGVYNEQFF
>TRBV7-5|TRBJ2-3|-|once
TGTGCCAGAAGCTTAATGGGACTAGTCCGCACAGATACGCAGTATTTT
CARSLMGLVRTDTQYF
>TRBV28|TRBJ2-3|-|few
TGTGCCAGCAGTCCCTCGACTAGTTTTCGAGATACGCAGTATTTT
CASSPSTSFRDTQYF
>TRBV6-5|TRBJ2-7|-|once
TGTGCCAGCGATGATCGGGGAAGTCACGAGCAGTACTTC
CASDDRGSHEQYF
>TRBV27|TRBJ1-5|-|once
TGTGCCAGCAGCCTTTGGGCAACTAGCAATCAGCCCCAGCATTTT
CASSLWATSNQPQHF
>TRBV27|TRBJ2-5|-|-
TGTGCCAGCAGTTTTAGGGGCCAGACCCAGTACTTC
CASSFRGQTQYF
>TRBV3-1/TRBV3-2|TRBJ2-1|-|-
TGTGCCAGCACGAACGGCCCCACGCATGAGCAGTTCTTC
CASTNGPTHEQFF
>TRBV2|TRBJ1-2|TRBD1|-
TGTGCCAGCAGTGAACTGATGGGACAGGGTACAGGGGATGGCTACACCTTC
CASSELMGQGTGDGYTF
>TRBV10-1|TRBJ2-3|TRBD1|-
TGCGCCAGCAGTGAGCGAGAAAGCACAGGGGCTAGCACAGATACGCAGTATTTT
CASSERESTGASTDTQYF
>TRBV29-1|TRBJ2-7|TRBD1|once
TGCAGCGTCCAACAGGGGTCCTACGAGCAGTACTTC
CSVQQGSYEQYF
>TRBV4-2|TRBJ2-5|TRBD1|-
TGTGCCAGCAGCCCCCGGACAGGGGACCAAGAGACCCAGTACTTC
CASSPRTGDQETQYF
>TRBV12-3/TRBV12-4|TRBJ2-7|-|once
TGTGCCAGCAGTTTTAGCTACGAGCAGTACTTC
CASSFSYEQYF
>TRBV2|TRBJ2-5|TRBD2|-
TGTGCCAGCAATTCCGGGACTAGCGGGGCGCGGGAGACCCAGTACTTC
CASNSGTSGARETQYF
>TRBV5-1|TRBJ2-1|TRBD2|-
TGCGCCAGCAGCTCCGGGACTAACCTCTACAATGAGCAGTTCTTC
CASSSGTNLYNEQFF
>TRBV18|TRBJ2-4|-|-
TGTGCCAGCTCAATAACCGGGACGGCAGCCAAAAACATTCAGTACTTC
CASSITGTAAKNIQYF
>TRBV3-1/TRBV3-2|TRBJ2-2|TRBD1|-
TGTGCCAGCACCAGACAGGGGAACACCGGGGAGCTGTTTTTT
CASTRQGNTGELFF
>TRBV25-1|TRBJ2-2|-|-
TGTGCCAGCAGTGGCCGGACGCAAGGATCCGGGGAGCTGTTTTTT
CASSGRTQGSGELFF
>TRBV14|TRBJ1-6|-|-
TGTGCCAGCAGCCAAGAGAATCTGATCGGTTCACCCCTCCACTTT
CASSQENLIGSPLHF
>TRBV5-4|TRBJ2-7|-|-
TGTGCCAGCAGCTTGGGCCAGGGAGGCCACGAGCAGTACTTC
CASSLGQGGHEQYF
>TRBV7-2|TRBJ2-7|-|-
TGTGCCAGCAGCTTAGGAGGGGGGGGGCCCCCCTACGAGCAGTACTTC
CASSLGGGGPPYEQYF
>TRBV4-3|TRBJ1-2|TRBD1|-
TGCGCCAGCAGCCAAGAGACAGGGGGAAACTATGGCTACACCTTC
CASSQETGGNYGYTF
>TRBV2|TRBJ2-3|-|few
TGTGCCAGCAGAGGTACTAGCACAGATACGCAGTATTTT
CASRGTSTDTQYF
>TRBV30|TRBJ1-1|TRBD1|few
TGTGCCTGGAGGTTCCAGGGGGCGAGGGACATGAACACTGAAGCTTTCTTT
CAWRFQGARDMNTEAFF
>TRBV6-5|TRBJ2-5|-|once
TGTGCCAGCAGTAGGGAAGGTTTGGCCCAGTACTTC
CASSREGLAQYF